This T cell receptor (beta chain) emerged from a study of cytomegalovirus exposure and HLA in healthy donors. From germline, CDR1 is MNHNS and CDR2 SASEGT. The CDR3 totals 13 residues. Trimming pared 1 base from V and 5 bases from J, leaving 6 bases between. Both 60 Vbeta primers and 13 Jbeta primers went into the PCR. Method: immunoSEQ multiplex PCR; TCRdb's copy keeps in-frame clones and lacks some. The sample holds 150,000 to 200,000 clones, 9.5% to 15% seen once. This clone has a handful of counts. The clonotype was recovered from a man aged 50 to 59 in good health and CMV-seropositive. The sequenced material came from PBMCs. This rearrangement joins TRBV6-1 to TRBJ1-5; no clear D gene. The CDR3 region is CASSEEEDQPQHF. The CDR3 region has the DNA TGTGCCAGCAGTGAAGAAGAGGATCAGCCCCAGCATTTT.